The entry below describes one T cell receptor (beta chain). As yet, its antigen is unknown. Every donor was a healthy Caucasian. TCRdb itself ran the 5' RACE reads through MiXCR, one entry per CDR3 protein. The sample includes under 300,000 distinct CDR3 sequences, around 8.3% of them seen just once. The data were taken from a study of identical twins. Regarding the study as a whole: Carriage of fewer insertions was seen in abundant cord blood beta clonotypes, whereas memory repertoires showed none. The study found that models underestimated out-of-frame TCR alpha sharing in monozygotic twins.

The CDR3 is 16 amino acids. CDR1 and CDR2 (germline): SEHNR, FQNEAQ (reference sequence). V was clipped by 3 bases and J by 5 bases; unmatched bases: 9. These same data were also listed under a study on yellow fever vaccine responses in identical twins.

Sequenced material: CD8+ T cells sorted from blood. The receptor was isolated from a woman younger than 35 in good health. V gene TRBV7-9 combines with J gene TRBJ2-3; 9 bases fit TRBD2. CDR3 DNA sequence: TGTGCCAGCAGCTTTGTCGGCGGGGGGGCTGGAGATACGCAGTATTTT. This sequence encodes CASSFVGGGAGDTQYF. Using reference TRBV7-9 and TRBJ2-3 for the parts outside the CDR3, the full variable domain is DTGVSQNPRHKITKRGQNVTFRCDPISEHNRLYWYRQTLGQGPEFLTYFQNEAQLEKSRLLSDRFSAERPKGSFSTLEIQRTEQGDSAMYLCASSFVGGGAGDTQYFGPGTRLTVL.